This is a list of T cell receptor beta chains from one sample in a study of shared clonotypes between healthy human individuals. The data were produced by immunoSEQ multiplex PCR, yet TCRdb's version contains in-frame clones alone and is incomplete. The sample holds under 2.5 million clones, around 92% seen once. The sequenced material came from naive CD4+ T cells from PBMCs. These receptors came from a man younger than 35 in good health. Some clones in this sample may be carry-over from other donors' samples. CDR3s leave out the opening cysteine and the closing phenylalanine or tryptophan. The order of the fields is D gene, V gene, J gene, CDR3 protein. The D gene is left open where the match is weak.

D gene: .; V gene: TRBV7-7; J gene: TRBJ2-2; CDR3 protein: ASGRGLPNTGELF
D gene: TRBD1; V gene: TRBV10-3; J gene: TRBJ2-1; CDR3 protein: AIKGSTGTGNEQF
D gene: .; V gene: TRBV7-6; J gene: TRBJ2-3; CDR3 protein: ASSGVARSGTDTQY
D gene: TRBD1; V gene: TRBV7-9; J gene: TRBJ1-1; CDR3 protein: ASSAPTGGAEAF
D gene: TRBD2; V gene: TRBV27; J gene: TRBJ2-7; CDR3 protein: ASSPVGLAGGRQY
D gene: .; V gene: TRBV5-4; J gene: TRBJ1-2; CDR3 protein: ASSLVGVDGYT
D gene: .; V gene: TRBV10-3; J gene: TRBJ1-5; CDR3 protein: AISDIGSGQRPQH
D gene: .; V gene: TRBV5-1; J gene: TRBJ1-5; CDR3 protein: ASSPGHGTNQPQH
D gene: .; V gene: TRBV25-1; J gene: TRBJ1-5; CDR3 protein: ASSDSTPGNQPQH
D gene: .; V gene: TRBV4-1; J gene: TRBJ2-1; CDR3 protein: ASSQVVGPEF
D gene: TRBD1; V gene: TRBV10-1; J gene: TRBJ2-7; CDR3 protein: ASSTGDTAVEQY
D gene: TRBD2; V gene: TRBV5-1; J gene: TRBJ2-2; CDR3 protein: ASTTVTSGSGTGELF
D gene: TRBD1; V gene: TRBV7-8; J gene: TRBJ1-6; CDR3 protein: ASRGVGTGNSPLH
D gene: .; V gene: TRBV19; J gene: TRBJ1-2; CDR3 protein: ASSPGTSGSRGYT
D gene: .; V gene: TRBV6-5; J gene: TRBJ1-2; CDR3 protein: ASRDRVRGLFGYT
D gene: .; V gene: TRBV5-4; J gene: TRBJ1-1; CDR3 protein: ASSLVGDTEAF
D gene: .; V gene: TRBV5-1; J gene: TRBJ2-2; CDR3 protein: ASRWTVTGELF
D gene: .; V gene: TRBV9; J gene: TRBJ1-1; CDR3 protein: ASSPGAGKGNTEAF
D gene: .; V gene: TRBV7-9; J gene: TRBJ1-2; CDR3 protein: ASRTSTGGYT
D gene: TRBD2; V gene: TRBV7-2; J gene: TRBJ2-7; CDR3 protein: ASSATSGDYEQY
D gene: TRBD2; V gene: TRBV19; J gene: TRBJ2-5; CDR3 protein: ASKGLAGAGYETQY
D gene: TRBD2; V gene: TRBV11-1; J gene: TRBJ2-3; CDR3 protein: ASRRGLAEGDTQY
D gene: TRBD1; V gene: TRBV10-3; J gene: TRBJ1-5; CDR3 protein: AIRGQGDQPQH
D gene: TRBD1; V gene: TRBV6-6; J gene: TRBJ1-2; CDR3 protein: ASSGQGANGYT
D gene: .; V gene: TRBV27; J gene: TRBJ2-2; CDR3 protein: ASSLRRGGTGELF
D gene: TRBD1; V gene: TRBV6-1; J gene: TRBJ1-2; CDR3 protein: ASSRDSQYNYGYT
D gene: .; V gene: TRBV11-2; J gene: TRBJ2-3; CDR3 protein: ASSFVRTDTQY
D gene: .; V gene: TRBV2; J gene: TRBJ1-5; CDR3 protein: ASSASATSQPQH
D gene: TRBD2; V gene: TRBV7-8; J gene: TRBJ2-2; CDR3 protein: ASSLVLPTLAGGAGELF
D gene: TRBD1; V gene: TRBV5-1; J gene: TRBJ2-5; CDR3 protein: ASSKKGQPETQY
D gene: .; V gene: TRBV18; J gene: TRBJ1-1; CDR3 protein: ASSLRAGDTEAF
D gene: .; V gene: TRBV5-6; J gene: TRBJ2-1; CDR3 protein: ASSWGLLVAGEQF
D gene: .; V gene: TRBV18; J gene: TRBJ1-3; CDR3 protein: ASSPTDSHSGNTIY